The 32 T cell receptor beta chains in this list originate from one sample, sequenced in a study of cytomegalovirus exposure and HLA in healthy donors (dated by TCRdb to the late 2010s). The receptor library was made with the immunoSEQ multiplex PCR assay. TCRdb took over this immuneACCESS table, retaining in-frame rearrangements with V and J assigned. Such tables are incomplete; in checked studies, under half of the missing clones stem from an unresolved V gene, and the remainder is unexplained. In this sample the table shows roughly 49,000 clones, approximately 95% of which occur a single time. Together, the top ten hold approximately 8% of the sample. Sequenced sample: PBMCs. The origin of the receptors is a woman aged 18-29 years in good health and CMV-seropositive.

The CDR3 nucleotides read TGTGCCTGGAGCTCCGGGACAGCCAGTCATCAGCCCCAGCATTTT. Residues: CAWSSGTASHQPQHF. The V gene is TRBV30, the J gene TRBJ1-5, with 7 bases that match TRBD1. V trimming: 3 bases; J trimming: 5 bases; junction bases outside the gene matches: 10. The CDR3 runs to 15 residues. Germline-derived CDR1 and CDR2 are GTSNPN and SVGIG (reference sequence).

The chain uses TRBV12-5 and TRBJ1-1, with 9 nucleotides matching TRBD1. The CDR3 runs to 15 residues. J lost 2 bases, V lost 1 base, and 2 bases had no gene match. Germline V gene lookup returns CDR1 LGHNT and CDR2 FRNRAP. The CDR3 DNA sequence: TGTGCTAGTGGTTTGGCGGGACAGGGAAACACTGAAGCTTTCTTT. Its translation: CASGLAGQGNTEAFF.

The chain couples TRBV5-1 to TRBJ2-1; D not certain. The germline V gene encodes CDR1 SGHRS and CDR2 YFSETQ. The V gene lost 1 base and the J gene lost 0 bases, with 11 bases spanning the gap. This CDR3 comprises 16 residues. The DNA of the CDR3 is TGCGCCAGCAGCTTGAGCCTTTCGAGCTCCTACAATGAGCAGTTCTTC. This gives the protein CASSLSLSSSYNEQFF.

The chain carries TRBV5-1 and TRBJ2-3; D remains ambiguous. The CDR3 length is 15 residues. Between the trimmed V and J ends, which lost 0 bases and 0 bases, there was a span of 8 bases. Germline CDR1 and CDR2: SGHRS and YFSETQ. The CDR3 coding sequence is TGCGCCAGCAGCTTGGCTGCGGCTAGCACAGATACGCAGTATTTT. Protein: CASSLAAASTDTQYF.

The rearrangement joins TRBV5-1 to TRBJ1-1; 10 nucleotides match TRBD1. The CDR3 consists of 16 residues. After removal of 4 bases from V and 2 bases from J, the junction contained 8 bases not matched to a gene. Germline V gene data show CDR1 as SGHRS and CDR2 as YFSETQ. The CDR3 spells CASSGRQGALNTEAFF. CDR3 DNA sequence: TGCGCCAGCAGCGGTAGACAGGGGGCCCTTAACACTGAAGCTTTCTTT.

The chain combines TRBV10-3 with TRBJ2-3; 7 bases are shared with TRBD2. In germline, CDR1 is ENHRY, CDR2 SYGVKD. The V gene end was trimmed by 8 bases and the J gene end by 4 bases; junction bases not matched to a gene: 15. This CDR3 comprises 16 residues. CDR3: CAISPGGGSFSDTQYF. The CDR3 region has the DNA TGTGCCATCTCACCGGGAGGCGGGAGCTTCTCAGATACGCAGTATTTT.

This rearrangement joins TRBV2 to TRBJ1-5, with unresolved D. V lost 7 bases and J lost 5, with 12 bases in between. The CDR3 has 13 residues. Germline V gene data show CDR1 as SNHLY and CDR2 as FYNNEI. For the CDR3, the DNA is TGTGCCAGCACCCAAACATCTTATCAGCCCCAGCATTTT. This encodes CASTQTSYQPQHF.

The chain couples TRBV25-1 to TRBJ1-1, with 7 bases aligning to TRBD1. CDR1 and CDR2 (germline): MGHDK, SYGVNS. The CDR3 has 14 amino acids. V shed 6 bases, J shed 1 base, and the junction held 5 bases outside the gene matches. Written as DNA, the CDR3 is TGTGCCAGCAGGAGGAGACAGGGGAACACTGAAGCTTTCTTT. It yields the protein CASRRRQGNTEAFF.

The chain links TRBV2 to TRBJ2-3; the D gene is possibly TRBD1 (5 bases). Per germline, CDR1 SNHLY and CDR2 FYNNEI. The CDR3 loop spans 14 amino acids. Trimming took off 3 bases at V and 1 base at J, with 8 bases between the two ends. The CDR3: CASSEVGGTDTQYF. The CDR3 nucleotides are TGTGCCAGCAGTGAGGTAGGGGGCACAGATACGCAGTATTTT.

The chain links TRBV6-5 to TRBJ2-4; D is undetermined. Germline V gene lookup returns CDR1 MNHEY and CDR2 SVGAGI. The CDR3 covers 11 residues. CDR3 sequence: CVTEAKNIQYF. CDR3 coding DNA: TGTGTAACCGAGGCCAAAAACATTCAGTACTTC.

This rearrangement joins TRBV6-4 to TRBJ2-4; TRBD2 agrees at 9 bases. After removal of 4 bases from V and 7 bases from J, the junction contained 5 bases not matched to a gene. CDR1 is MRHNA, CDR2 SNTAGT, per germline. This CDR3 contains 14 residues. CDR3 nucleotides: TGTGCCAGCAGTGCCGAGGCGGGAGGGAACATTCAGTACTTC. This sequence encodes CASSAEAGGNIQYF.

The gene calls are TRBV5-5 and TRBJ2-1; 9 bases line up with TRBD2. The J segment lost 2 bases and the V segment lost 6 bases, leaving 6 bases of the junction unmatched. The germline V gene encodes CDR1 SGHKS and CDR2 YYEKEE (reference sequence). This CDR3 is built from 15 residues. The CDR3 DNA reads TGTGCCAGCACCATAGCGGGAGCAACCTACAATGAGCAGTTCTTC. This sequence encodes CASTIAGATYNEQFF.

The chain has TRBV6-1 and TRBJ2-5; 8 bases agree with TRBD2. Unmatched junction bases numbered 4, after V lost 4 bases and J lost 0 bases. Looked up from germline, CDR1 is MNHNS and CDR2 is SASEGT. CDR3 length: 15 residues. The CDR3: CASSGLAGHQETQYF. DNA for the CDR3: TGTGCCAGCAGTGGATTAGCGGGACACCAAGAGACCCAGTACTTC.

The CDR3: CASSSESPNREAFF. The CDR3 DNA follows: TGCGCCAGCAGCTCAGAGTCCCCCAACAGAGAAGCTTTCTTT. The J gene is TRBJ1-1, the V gene TRBV5-1; the D is unclear. Deletions cut 3 bases from V and 8 bases from J, with 17 bases between. This CDR3 has 14 residues. The germline CDR1 and CDR2 sequences are SGHRS and YFSETQ.

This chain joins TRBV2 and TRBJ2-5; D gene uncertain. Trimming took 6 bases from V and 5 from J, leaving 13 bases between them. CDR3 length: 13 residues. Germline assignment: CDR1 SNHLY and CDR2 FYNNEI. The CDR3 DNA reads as TGTGCCAGCAGCGACTCTCCGTGGGAGACCCAGTACTTC. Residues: CASSDSPWETQYF.

CDR3: CAWSYKGDTEAFF. CDR3 coding DNA: TGTGCCTGGAGTTATAAAGGGGACACTGAAGCTTTCTTT. The V and J genes are TRBV30 and TRBJ1-1; possible D gene TRBD1, 5 bases. Trimming removed 2 bases from V and 3 bases from J, with 10 bases in between. This CDR3 is 13 amino acids long. CDR1 and CDR2 from the germline V gene are GTSNPN and SVGIG (reference sequence).

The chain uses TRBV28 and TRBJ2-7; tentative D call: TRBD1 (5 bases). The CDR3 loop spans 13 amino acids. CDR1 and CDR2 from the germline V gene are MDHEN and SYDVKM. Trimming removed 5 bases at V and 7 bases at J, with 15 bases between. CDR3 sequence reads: CASSGQGSREQYF. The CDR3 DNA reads TGTGCCAGCAGTGGCCAGGGAAGTCGAGAGCAGTACTTC.

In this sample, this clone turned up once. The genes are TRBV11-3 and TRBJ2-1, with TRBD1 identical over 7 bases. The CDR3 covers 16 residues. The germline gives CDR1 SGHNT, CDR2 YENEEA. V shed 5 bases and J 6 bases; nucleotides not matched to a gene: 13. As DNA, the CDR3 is TGTGCCAGCAGCCAACGCGACAGGGCCACCGGCAATGAGCAGTTCTTC. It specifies CASSQRDRATGNEQFF. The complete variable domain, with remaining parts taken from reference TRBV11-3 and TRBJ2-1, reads EAGVVQSPRYKIIEKKQPVAFWCNPISGHNTLYWYLQNLGQGPELLIRYENEEAVDDSQLPKDRFSAERLKGVDSTLKIQPAELGDSAVYLCASSQRDRATGNEQFFGPGTRLTVL.

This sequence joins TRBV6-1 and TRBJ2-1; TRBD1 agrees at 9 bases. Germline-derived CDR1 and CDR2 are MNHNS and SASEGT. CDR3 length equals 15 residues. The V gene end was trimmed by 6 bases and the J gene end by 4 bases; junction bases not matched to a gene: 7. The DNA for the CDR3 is TGTGCCAGCAGATCCGGGACAGGGAGGTACAATGAGCAGTTCTTC. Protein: CASRSGTGRYNEQFF.

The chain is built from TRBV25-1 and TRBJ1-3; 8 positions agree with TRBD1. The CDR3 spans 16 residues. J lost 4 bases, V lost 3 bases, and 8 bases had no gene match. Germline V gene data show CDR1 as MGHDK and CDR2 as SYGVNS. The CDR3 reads CASSEPGGFRGNTIYF. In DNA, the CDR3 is TGTGCCAGCAGTGAGCCAGGGGGCTTCAGGGGAAACACCATATATTTT.

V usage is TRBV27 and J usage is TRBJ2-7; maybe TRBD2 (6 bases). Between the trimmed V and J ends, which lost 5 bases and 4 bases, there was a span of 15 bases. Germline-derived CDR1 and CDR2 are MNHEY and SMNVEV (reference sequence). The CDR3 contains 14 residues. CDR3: CASSTTGLRYEQYF. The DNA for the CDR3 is TGTGCCAGCAGTACGACCGGACTAAGATACGAGCAGTACTTC.

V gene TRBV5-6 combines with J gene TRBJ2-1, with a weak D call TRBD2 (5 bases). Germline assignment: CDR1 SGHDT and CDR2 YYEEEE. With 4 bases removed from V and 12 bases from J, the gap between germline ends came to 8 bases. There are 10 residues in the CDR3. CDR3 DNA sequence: TGTGCCAGCAGCCAAGGGAGGCAGTTCTTC. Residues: CASSQGRQFF.

The CDR3 DNA reads TGTGCCAGCAGCTTAGCGGTCGTCGGGAGCGAGCAGTACTTC. Translating it yields CASSLAVVGSEQYF. This chain connects TRBV11-2 to TRBJ2-7; TRBD2 is a possible D gene (6 bases). The CDR3 contains 14 residues. The V gene lost 1 base and the J gene lost 6 bases, with 13 bases spanning the gap. The germline CDR1 and CDR2 sequences are SGHAT and FQNNGV.

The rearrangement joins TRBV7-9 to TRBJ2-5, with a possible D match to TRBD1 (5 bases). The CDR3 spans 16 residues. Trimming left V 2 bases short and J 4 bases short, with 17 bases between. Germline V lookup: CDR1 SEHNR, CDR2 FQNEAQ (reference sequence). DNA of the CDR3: TGTGCCAGCAGCTTATCTTGGGAAGGGCAGGGAGAGACCCAGTACTTC. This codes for CASSLSWEGQGETQYF. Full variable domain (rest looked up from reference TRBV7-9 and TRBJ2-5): DTGVSQNPRHKITKRGQNVTFRCDPISEHNRLYWYRQTLGQGPEFLTYFQNEAQLEKSRLLSDRFSAERPKGSFSTLEIQRTEQGDSAMYLCASSLSWEGQGETQYFGPGTRLLVL.

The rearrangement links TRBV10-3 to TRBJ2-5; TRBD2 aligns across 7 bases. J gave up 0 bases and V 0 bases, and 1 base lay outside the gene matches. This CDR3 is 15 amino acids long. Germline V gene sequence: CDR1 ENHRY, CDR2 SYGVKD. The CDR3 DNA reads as TGTGCCATCAGTGAGTCGGGGGGGAACCAAGAGACCCAGTACTTC. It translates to CAISESGGNQETQYF.

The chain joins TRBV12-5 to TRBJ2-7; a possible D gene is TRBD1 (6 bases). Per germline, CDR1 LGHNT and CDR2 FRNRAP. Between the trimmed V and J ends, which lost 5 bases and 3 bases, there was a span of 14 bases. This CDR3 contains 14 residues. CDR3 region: CASGPPQGYYEQYF. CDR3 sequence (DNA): TGTGCTAGTGGTCCCCCACAGGGATACTACGAGCAGTACTTC.

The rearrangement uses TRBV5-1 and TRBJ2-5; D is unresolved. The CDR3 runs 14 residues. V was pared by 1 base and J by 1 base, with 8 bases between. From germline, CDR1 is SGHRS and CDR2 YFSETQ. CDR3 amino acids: CASSLNKAQETQYF. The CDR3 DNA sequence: TGCGCCAGCAGCTTGAATAAAGCCCAAGAGACCCAGTACTTC.

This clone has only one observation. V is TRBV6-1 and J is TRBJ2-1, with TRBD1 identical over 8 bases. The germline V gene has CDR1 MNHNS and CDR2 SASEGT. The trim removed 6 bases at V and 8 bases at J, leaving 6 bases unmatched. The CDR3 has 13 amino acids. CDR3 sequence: CASRGQGGHEQFF. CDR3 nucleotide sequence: TGTGCCAGCAGAGGACAGGGTGGACATGAGCAGTTCTTC.

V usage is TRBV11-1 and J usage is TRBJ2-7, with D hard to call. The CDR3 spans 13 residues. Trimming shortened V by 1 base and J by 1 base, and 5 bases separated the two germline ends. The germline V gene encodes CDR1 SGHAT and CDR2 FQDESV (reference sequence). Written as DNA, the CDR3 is TGTGCCAGCAGCTTAGACCTATCCTACGAGCAGTACTTC. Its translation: CASSLDLSYEQYF.

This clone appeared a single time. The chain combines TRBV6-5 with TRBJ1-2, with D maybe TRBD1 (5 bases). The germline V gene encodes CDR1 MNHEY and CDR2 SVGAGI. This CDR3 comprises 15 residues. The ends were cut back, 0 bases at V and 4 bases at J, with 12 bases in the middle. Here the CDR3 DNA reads TGTGCCAGCAGTTACTCCACAGGCGGAATCTATGGCTACACCTTC. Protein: CASSYSTGGIYGYTF.

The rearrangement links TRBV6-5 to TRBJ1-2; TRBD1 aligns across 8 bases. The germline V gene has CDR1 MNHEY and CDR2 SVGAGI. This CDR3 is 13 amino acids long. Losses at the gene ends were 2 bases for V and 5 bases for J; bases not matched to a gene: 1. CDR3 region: CASSYRTGYGYTF. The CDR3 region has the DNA TGTGCCAGCAGTTACAGGACAGGGTATGGCTACACCTTC.

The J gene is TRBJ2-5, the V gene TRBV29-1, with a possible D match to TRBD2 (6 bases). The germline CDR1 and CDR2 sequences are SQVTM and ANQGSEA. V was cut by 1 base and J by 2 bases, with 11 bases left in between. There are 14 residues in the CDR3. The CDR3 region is CSVEVLAPQETQYF. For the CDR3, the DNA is TGCAGCGTTGAAGTCCTAGCGCCTCAAGAGACCCAGTACTTC.